This T cell receptor beta chain was sequenced in a study of blood T cell repertoires in COVID-19. In the study overall: There were acute and convalescent COVID-19 samples, and they came from the United States, Italy and Spain. Sources were T cells, B-cell-depleted T cells, or PBMCs; the material itself was cDNA or gDNA.

Method: immunoSEQ multiplex PCR; TCRdb's copy keeps in-frame clones and lacks some. The table includes a few hundred thousand clones, nearly 90% detected once. Losses at the gene ends were 5 bases for V and 1 base for J; bases not matched to a gene: 1. This CDR3 comprises 13 residues. Germline V gives CDR1 SEHNR, CDR2 FQNEAQ (reference sequence). Participants' reported clinical history set cohort assignment. The source is a woman aged 18-30 years with acute COVID-19. V and J are TRBV7-9 and TRBJ1-1, with 7 bases fitting TRBD1. Sample: PBMCs or T cells enriched from blood (not recorded which). In nucleotides, the CDR3 is TGTGCCAGCAGCCGACAGGGGAACACTGAAGCTTTCTTT. Its protein product is CASSRQGNTEAFF.